This is a list of T cell receptor beta chains from one sample in a study of blood T cell repertoires in COVID-19. Repertoires were generated with immunoSEQ multiplex PCR, while TCRdb's copy carries only in-frame clones and drops some. The sample shows about 130,000 clones, almost 80% of them seen only once. Sequenced: peripheral blood. Receptors originate from a man aged 55 to 69 who had recovered from COVID-19. Each CDR3 is given with its conserved first and last residue. The D gene is left open where the match is weak. Not all rows give a size; the values are once, few, many and, for expanded clones, a class.

CDR3nt: TGTGCCAGCAGCCCCAGGACAGGGGGGAATTCACCCCTCCACTTT; CDR3aa: CASSPRTGGNSPLHF; d_gene: TRBD1; j_gene: TRBJ1-6; v_gene: TRBV2; abundance: -
CDR3nt: TGCGCCAGCAGCCGGGATACAGGGGCAGGGGAGCAGTACTTC; CDR3aa: CASSRDTGAGEQYF; d_gene: TRBD1; j_gene: TRBJ2-7; v_gene: TRBV4-3; abundance: -
CDR3nt: TGCGCCAGCAGCCCCAGTATGGGGAGGAACACCGGGGAGCTGTTTTTT; CDR3aa: CASSPSMGRNTGELFF; d_gene: -; j_gene: TRBJ2-2; v_gene: TRBV4-3; abundance: few
CDR3nt: TGTGCCAGCAGCCCTAGCGGGTTCCAAGAGACCCAGTACTTC; CDR3aa: CASSPSGFQETQYF; d_gene: TRBD2; j_gene: TRBJ2-5; v_gene: TRBV4-2; abundance: -
CDR3nt: TGTGCCAGCAGCCCACAGGCAACCAGCTCCTACGAGCAGTACTTC; CDR3aa: CASSPQATSSYEQYF; d_gene: -; j_gene: TRBJ2-7; v_gene: TRBV7-2; abundance: -
CDR3nt: TGCGCCAGCAGCTCCGGTACAGAGAATCAGCCCCAGCATTTT; CDR3aa: CASSSGTENQPQHF; d_gene: -; j_gene: TRBJ1-5; v_gene: TRBV5-1; abundance: -
CDR3nt: TGTGCCAGCAGCCCCCGCGAAGGGGGCAACACCGGGGAGCTGTTTTTT; CDR3aa: CASSPREGGNTGELFF; d_gene: TRBD1; j_gene: TRBJ2-2; v_gene: TRBV11-3; abundance: once
CDR3nt: TGTGCCAGCAGCATGGGACAGGGGAGCGCTGAAGCTTTCTTT; CDR3aa: CASSMGQGSAEAFF; d_gene: TRBD1; j_gene: TRBJ1-1; v_gene: TRBV9; abundance: -
CDR3nt: TGTGCCAGCAGCTTGGTGACAGGACGAAGCACAGATACGCAGTATTTT; CDR3aa: CASSLVTGRSTDTQYF; d_gene: -; j_gene: TRBJ2-3; v_gene: TRBV7-8; abundance: -
CDR3nt: TGTGCCACCCGGAGCTCTGGGGCCAACGTCCTGACTTTC; CDR3aa: CATRSSGANVLTF; d_gene: -; j_gene: TRBJ2-6; v_gene: TRBV6-5; abundance: -
CDR3nt: TGCGCCAGCAGCCAAGAAGGGACAGGGCACAATGAGCAGTTCTTC; CDR3aa: CASSQEGTGHNEQFF; d_gene: TRBD1; j_gene: TRBJ2-1; v_gene: TRBV4-1; abundance: -
CDR3nt: TGTGCCAGCAGTTACGACAGGGGAGGCACTGAAGCTTTCTTT; CDR3aa: CASSYDRGGTEAFF; d_gene: TRBD1; j_gene: TRBJ1-1; v_gene: TRBV6-5; abundance: -
CDR3nt: TGTGCCAGTAGTATTGGGGGACAGGGCACAATCACAGATACGCAGTATTTT; CDR3aa: CASSIGGQGTITDTQYF; d_gene: TRBD1; j_gene: TRBJ2-3; v_gene: TRBV19; abundance: -
CDR3nt: TGTGCCAGCAGCTCGACAGGGGAAGGGGAGACCCAGTACTTC; CDR3aa: CASSSTGEGETQYF; d_gene: TRBD1; j_gene: TRBJ2-5; v_gene: TRBV11-2; abundance: -
CDR3nt: TGTGCCAGCAGCTTAGGGGGTGCGGGTCAGCCCCAGCATTTT; CDR3aa: CASSLGGAGQPQHF; d_gene: -; j_gene: TRBJ1-5; v_gene: TRBV7-9; abundance: -
CDR3nt: TGTGCCAGCAGGGGGGGTTTGTTTAGTTACGGTTACTACGAGCAGTACTTC; CDR3aa: CASRGGLFSYGYYEQYF; d_gene: -; j_gene: TRBJ2-7; v_gene: TRBV28; abundance: -